The clone carrying this T cell receptor (beta chain) came up many times. This specimen comes from a study of neurological immune-mediated disorders. In germline, CDR1 is DFQATT, CDR2 SNEGSKA (reference sequence). The CDR3 consists of 13 residues. V dropped 5 bases and J dropped 3; count of bases not matched to a gene: 3. TCRdb recomputed calls from the 5' RACE reads with MiXCR, one row per CDR3 protein. In the table there are tens of thousands of distinct CDR3 sequences, about 9.3% of which are singletons. The source is a woman aged 25 to 39 with HTLV-1-associated myelopathy (HAM/TSP). Material for sequencing was PBMCs. The chain joins TRBV20-1 to TRBJ2-1; TRBD2 matches 8 bases. CDR3 loop: CSARTSYYNEQFF. CDR3 nucleotide sequence: TGCAGTGCTCGGACTAGCTACTACAATGAGCAGTTCTTC.